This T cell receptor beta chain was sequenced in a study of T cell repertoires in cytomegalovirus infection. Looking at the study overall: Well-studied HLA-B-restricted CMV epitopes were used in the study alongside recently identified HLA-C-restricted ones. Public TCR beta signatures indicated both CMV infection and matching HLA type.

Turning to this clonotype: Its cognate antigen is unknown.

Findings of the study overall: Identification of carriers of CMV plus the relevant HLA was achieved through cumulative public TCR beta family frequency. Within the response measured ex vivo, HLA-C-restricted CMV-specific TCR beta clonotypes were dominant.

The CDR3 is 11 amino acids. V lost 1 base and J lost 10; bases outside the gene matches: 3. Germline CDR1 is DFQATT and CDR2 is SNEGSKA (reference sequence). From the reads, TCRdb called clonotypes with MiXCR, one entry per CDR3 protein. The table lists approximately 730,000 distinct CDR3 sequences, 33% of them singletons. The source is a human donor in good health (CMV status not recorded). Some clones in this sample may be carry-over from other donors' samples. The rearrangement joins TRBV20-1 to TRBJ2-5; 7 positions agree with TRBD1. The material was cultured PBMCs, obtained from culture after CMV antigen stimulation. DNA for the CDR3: TGCAGTGCTAGAGGAACAGGGGACCAGTACTTC. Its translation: CSARGTGDQYF.